Reported below is one T cell receptor (beta chain). The sample holds a few counts of this clone. It lacks a known antigen. Base qualities were left out, and no much larger clone turns up one base away. The entire isolated RNA was reverse transcribed using the High Capacity cDNA Reverse Transcription Kit, and thus expressed TCRB transcripts were sequenced. Naive, central memory and regulatory T cell samples underwent deep immunoSEQ sequencing, averaging roughly 3.5 million total reads per sample. After sorted cells were lysed in RLT buffer, RNA was extracted with DNase-treated RNeasy Micro or Mini kits, with the choice depending on cell number. Each cell subset was processed on its own to prevent cross-contamination, while patient and healthy donor samples were processed together. The immunoSEQ multiplex PCR was used to amplify TCRB sequences from cDNA, generating 87-bp fragments that spanned the CDR3 region. Sequencing of the amplicons was performed on the Illumina HiSeq platform. The authors' pipeline ran thus. PCR bias was corrected computationally using synthetic template baselines, and reads within Hamming distance 2 were collapsed, with unmergeable singletons discarded. Reads were aligned to IMGT to assign V, D and J genes, CDR3 length, and insertions or deletions at six rearrangement sites. Within each subset, clonotype counts were normalized to sorted cell number, after which true diversity and Gini coefficients were computed with the tcR R package. The overlap coefficient, calculated on TCRB nucleotide sequences, was used to quantify repertoire sharing. As a proxy for the pre-selection repertoire, out-of-frame TCRB sequences from naive cells were analyzed. TCRdb carries this immuneACCESS record with in-frame sequences only. Its versions omit some clonotypes, under half of them owing to an unresolved V gene in the studies checked, with the rest unexplained. From that table come the V and J calls and clone size; the DNA was used to work out D and trimming. The sample table contains 350,000 to 400,000 clones; only one count was recorded for about 14% of them. The biggest ten clones account for 0.019% of the sample.

This record belongs to a study of beta chain features in type 1 diabetes (dated by TCRdb to 2017 to 2018). For the wider study: Mean age, gender distribution, total cell number and subset yield were not different between patients and healthy donors. In the study, TCRB repertoires of sorted circulating CD4+ T cell subsets from recently diagnosed type 1 diabetes patients were compared with those of matched healthy donors. Whereas all 30 or so donors provided naive and central memory subsets, regulatory and stem cell-like memory subsets were isolated from just 8 patients and roughly 8 healthy donors. Across all samples, some 110,000,000 sorted cells were examined, and cell number per subset correlated strongly with RNA yield. Study-wide conclusions, independent of this receptor: In all four CD4+ subsets, TCRB CDR3 length was moderately but significantly shorter in type 1 diabetes patients. PCR might favor shorter templates, but patient and control samples were amplified and corrected together, so any skew would affect both groups equally. At VDJ recombination sites, type 1 diabetes patients had fewer insertions and more deleted nucleotides, which implies abnormalities in thymic rearrangement. Because cDNA was sequenced instead of genomic DNA, highly expressing activated cells could be over-represented, though the groups showed no difference in activation or CD3 levels. Naive, central memory and regulatory TCRB repertoires appeared to be more alike among patients than among healthy donors. Because the HLA sub-analyses included only small numbers of individuals, any influence of HLA type on TCRB rearrangement was left unresolved.

Each donor gave one peripheral blood draw, averaging about 100 mL, which was collected into heparinised tubes. A BD FACSAria II and a panel including CD45RO, CCR7, CD25, CD127, CD95 and CD27 were used to sort naive, central memory, regulatory and stem cell-like memory CD4+ T cells. Every sorted population had a purity above 95%. PBMCs were isolated right away by Lymphoprep density gradient centrifugation and were stained directly, without culture. So that batch effects would be minimized, each experiment stained and sorted samples in pairs, pairing one healthy donor with one patient. Based on the germline V gene (reference sequence), the CDR1 and CDR2 sequences are GTSNPN and SVGIG. The V and J ends are trimmed by 0 bases and 5 bases, leaving 13 bases between them. The CDR3, cysteine through phenylalanine, is 14 amino acids long. The entry retains the CDR3 DNA only, 42 bases that are in frame from base 1.

This TCR was sampled from a woman younger than 35 in good health. The sequence is built from TRBV30 and TRBJ2-5; no D gene call is confident. The source material was naive CD4+ T cells from blood. According to the study, the label for this sample's cell subset or site signals: true naive CD4+ T cells. CDR3 loop: CAWSVRGLGETQYF. The DNA sequence is TGTGCCTGGAGTGTAAGAGGTCTCGGGGAGACCCAGTACTTC.